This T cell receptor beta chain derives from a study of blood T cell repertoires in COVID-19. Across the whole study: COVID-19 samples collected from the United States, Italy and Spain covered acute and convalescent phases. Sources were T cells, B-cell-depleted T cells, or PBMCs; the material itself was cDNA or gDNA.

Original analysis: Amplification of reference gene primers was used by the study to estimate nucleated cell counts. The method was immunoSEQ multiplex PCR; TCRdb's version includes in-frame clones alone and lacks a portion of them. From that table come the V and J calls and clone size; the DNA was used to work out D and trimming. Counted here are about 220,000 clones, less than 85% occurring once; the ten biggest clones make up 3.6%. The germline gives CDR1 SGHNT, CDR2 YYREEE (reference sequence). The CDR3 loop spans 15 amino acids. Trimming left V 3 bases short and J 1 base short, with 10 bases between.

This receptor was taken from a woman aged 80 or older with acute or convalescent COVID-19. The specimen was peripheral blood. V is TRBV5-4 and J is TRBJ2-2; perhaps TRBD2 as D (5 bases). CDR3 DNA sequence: TGTGCCAGCAGCTCCGGACTCTTGAACACCGGGGAGCTGTTTTTT. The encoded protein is CASSSGLLNTGELFF.